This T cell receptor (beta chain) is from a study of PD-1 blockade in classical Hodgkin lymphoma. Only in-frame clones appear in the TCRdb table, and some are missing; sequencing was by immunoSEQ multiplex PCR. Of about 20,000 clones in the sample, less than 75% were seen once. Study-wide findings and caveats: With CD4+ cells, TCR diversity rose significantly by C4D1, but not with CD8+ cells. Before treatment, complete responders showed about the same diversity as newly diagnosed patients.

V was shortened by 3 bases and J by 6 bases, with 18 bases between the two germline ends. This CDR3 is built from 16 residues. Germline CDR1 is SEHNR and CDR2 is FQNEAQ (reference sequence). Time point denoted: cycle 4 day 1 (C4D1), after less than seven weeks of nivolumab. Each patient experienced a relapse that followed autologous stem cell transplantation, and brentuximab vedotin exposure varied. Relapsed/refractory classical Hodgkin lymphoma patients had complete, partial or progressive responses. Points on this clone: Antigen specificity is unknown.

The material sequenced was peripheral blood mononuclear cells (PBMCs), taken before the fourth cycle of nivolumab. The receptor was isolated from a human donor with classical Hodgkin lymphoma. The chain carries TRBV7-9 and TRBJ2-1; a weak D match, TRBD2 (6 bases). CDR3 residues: CASSFLLSGVLNEQFF. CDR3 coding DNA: TGTGCCAGCAGCTTCCTTCTATCGGGAGTCCTCAATGAGCAGTTCTTC.